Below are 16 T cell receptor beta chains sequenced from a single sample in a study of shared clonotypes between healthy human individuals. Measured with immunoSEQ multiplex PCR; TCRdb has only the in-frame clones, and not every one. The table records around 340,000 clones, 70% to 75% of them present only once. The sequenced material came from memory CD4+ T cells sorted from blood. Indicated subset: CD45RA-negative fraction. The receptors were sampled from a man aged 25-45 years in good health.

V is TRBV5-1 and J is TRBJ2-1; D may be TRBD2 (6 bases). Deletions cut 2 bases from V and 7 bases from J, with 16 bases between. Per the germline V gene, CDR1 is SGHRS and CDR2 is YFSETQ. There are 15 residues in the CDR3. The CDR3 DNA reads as TGCGCCAGCAGCTTTCAACTAGCTCCAGAAAATGAGCAGTTCTTC. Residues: CASSFQLAPENEQFF.

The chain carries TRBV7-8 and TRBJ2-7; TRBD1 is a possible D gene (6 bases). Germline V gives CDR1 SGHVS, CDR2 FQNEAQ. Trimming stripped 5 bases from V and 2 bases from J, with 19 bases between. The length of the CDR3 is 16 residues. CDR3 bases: TGTGCCAGCAGCACCCGTGAACAGGGTTCAGCCTACGAGCAGTACTTC. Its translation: CASSTREQGSAYEQYF. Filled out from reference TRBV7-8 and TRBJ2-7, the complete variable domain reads GAGVSQSPRYKVAKRGQDVALRCDPISGHVSLFWYQQALGQGPEFLTYFQNEAQLDKSGLPSDRFFAERPEGSVSTLKIQRTQQEDSAVYLCASSTREQGSAYEQYFGPGTRLTVT.

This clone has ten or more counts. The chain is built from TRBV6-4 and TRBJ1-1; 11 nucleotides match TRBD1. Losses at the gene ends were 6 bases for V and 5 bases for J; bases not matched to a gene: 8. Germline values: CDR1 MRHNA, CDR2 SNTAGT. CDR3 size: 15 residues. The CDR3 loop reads CASRPDRGRRTEAFF. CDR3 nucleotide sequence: TGTGCCAGCAGACCGGACAGGGGGCGTCGAACTGAAGCTTTCTTT.

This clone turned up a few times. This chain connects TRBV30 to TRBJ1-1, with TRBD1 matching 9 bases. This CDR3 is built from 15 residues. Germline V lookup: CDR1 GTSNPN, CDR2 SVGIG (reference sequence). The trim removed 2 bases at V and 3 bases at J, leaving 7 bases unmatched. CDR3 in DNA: TGTGCCTGGAGTAGCCCTGACAGGGGGGACACTGAAGCTTTCTTT. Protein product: CAWSSPDRGDTEAFF.

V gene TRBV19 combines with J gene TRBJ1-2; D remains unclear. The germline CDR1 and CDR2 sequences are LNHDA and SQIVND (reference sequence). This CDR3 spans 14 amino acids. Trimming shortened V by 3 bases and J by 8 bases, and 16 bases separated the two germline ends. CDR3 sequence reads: CASSISALRPGYTF. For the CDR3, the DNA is TGTGCCAGTAGTATTAGTGCACTGCGGCCCGGCTACACCTTC.

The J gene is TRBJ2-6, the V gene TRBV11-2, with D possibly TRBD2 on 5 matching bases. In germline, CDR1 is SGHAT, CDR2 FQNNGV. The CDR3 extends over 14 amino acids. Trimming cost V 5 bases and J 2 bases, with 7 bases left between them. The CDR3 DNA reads TGTGCCAGCAGCCGGGGAACTGGGGCCAACGTCCTGACTTTC. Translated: CASSRGTGANVLTF.

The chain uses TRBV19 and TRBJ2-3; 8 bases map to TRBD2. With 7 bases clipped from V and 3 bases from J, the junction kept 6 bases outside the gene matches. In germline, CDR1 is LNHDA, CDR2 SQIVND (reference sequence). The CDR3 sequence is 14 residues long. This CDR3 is CASKKRETTDTQYF. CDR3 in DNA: TGTGCCAGTAAGAAGCGGGAGACGACAGATACGCAGTATTTT.

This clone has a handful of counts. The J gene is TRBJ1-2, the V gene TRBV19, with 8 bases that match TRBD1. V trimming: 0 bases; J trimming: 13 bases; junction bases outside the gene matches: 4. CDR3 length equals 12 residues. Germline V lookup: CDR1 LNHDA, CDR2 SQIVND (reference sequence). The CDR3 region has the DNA TGTGCCAGTAGTATAGATCAGGGGGCGGGCACCTTC. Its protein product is CASSIDQGAGTF.

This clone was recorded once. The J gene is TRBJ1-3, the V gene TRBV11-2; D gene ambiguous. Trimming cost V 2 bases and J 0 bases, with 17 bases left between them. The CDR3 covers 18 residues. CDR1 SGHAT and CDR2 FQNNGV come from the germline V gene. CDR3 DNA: TGTGCCAGCAGCTTAAATCGGCCCCTAAAACTCTCTGGAAACACCATATATTTT. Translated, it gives CASSLNRPLKLSGNTIYF.

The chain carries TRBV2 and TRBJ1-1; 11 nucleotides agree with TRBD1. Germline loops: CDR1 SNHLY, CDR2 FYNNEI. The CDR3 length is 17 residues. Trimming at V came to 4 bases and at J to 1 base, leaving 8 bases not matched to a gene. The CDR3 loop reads CASSATRDRGTNTEAFF. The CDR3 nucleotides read TGTGCCAGCAGTGCAACCCGGGACAGGGGGACGAACACTGAAGCTTTCTTT.

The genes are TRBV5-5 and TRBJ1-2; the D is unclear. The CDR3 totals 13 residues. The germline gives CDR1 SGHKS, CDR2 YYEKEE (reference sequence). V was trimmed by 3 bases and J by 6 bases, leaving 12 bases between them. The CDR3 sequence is CASSYTEAHGYTF. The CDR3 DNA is TGTGCCAGCAGCTATACAGAGGCCCATGGCTACACCTTC.

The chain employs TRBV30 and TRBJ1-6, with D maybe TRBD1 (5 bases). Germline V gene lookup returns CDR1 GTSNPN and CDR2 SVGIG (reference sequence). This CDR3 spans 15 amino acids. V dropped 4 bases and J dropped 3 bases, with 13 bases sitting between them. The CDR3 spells CAWTTPRGYNSPLHF. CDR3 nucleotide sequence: TGTGCCTGGACCACCCCGAGGGGCTATAATTCACCCCTCCACTTT.

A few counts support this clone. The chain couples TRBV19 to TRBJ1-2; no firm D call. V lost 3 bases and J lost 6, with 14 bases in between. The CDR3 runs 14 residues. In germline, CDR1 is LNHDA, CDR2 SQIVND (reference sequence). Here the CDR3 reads CASSMRTSGDGYTF. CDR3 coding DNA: TGTGCCAGTAGTATGCGGACGTCCGGCGATGGCTACACCTTC.

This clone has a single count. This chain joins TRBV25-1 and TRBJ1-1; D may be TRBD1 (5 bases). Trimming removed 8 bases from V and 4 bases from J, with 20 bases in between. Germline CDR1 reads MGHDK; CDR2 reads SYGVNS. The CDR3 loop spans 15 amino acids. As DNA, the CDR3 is TGTGCCAGCGCGGGGACCCGGAGGGGAGGCACTGAAGCTTTCTTT. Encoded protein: CASAGTRRGGTEAFF. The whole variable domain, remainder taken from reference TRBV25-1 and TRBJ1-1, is EADIYQTPRYLVIGTGKKITLECSQTMGHDKMYWYQQDPGMELHLIHYSYGVNSTEKGDLSSESTVSRIRTEHFPLTLESARPSHTSQYLCASAGTRRGGTEAFFGQGTRLTVV.

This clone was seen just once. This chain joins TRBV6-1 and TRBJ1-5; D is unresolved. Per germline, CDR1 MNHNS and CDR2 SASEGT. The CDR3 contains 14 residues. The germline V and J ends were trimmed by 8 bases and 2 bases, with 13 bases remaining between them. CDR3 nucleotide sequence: TGTGCCAGCCAGGACGTCCGTGGCAATCAGCCCCAGCATTTT. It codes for CASQDVRGNQPQHF.

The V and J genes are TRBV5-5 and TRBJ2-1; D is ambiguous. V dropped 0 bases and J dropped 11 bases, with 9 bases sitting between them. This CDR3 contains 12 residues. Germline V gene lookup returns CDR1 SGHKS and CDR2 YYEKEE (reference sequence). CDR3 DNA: TGTGCCAGCAGCTTGGTCAATAATAAGCAGTTCTTC. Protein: CASSLVNNKQFF. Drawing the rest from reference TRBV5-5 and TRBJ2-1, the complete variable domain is DAGVTQSPTHLIKTRGQQVTLRCSPISGHKSVSWYQQVLGQGPQFIFQYYEKEERGRGNFPDRFSARQFPNYSSELNVNALLLGDSALYLCASSLVNNKQFFGPGTRLTVL.